This entry lists 28 T cell receptor beta chains sequenced from one sample in a study of shared clonotypes between healthy human individuals. The repertoire was sequenced with immunoSEQ multiplex PCR; TCRdb's copy has only in-frame clones and lacks some. In the table there are some 2,000,000 clones, roughly 94% of which are singletons. The sequenced sample was naive CD4+ T cells sorted from blood. Subset noted: CD45RA+ positively selected. The receptors originated from a man aged 18 to 30 in good health.

The CDR3 DNA is TGTGCCAGCAGCTTAGACGGGGCAAGCTCCTACGAGCAGTACTTC. This gives the protein CASSLDGASSYEQYF. The chain couples TRBV11-3 to TRBJ2-7; the D gene could be TRBD1 or TRBD2 (5 bases each). The V end was cut by 0 bases, the J end by 0 bases, with 9 bases between. The germline CDR1 and CDR2 sequences are SGHNT and YENEEA. The CDR3 spans 15 residues. Combining the CDR3 with reference TRBV11-3 and TRBJ2-7 gives the whole variable domain EAGVVQSPRYKIIEKKQPVAFWCNPISGHNTLYWYLQNLGQGPELLIRYENEEAVDDSQLPKDRFSAERLKGVDSTLKIQPAELGDSAVYLCASSLDGASSYEQYFGPGTRLTVT.

The V and J genes are TRBV9 and TRBJ1-5; D uncertain. Germline V gene sequence: CDR1 SGDLS, CDR2 YYNGEE. This CDR3 spans 14 amino acids. V shed 3 bases and J shed 3 bases, with 10 bases lying between them. The CDR3 reads CASSEGEFNQPQHF. The CDR3 nucleotides are TGTGCCAGCAGCGAGGGTGAGTTCAATCAGCCCCAGCATTTT.

The rearrangement uses TRBV6-5 and TRBJ2-7; D remains unclear. CDR1 MNHEY and CDR2 SVGAGI come from the germline V gene. This CDR3 spans 11 amino acids. Trimming cost V 7 bases and J 3 bases, with 7 bases left between them. CDR3 in amino acids: CASTNHYEQYF. CDR3 DNA sequence: TGTGCCAGCACCAACCACTACGAGCAGTACTTC.

Turning to this clone: The sample carries other DNA sequences with the same CDR3. The chain carries TRBV30 and TRBJ1-1, with 11 bases fitting TRBD1. CDR3 length: 12 amino acids. V lost 5 bases and J lost 5; bases outside the gene matches: 1. Germline CDR1 reads GTSNPN; CDR2 reads SVGIG (reference sequence). CDR3 nucleotide sequence: TGTGCCTGGGGACAGGGGGCAACTGAAGCTTTCTTT. Its translation is CAWGQGATEAFF.

The J gene is TRBJ1-1, the V gene TRBV6-1; D is undetermined. V was trimmed by 6 bases and J by 1 base, leaving 12 bases between them. The CDR3 sequence is 14 residues long. Germline-derived CDR1 and CDR2 are MNHNS and SASEGT. CDR3 in amino acids: CASSSKGGNTEAFF. CDR3 DNA sequence: TGTGCCAGCAGCTCTAAGGGAGGGAACACTGAAGCTTTCTTT.

The chain links TRBV2 to TRBJ1-1; D not certain. Between the trimmed V and J ends, which lost 1 base and 2 bases, there was a span of 8 bases. Per the germline V gene, CDR1 is SNHLY and CDR2 is FYNNEI. The CDR3 length is 14 residues. The CDR3 nucleotides are TGTGCCAGCAGTGAAGATGAGCTAAACACTGAAGCTTTCTTT. Amino acids: CASSEDELNTEAFF. The variable domain in full, with the rest retrieved from reference TRBV2 and TRBJ1-1, is EPEVTQTPSHQVTQMGQEVILRCVPISNHLYFYWYRQILGQKVEFLVSFYNNEISEKSEIFDDQFSVERPDGSNFTLKIRSTKLEDSAMYFCASSEDELNTEAFFGQGTRLTVV.

A remark on this clone: Other DNA variants within this sample encode the same CDR3. The chain recombines TRBV20-1 with TRBJ2-5; a possible D gene is TRBD1 (5 bases). Trimming shortened V by 5 bases and J by 5 bases, and 9 bases separated the two germline ends. The CDR3 runs 11 residues. The germline CDR1 and CDR2 sequences are DFQATT and SNEGSKA (reference sequence). The CDR3 DNA reads as TGCAGTGCTTCTCGACAGGAGACCCAGTACTTC. This codes for CSASRQETQYF.

V and J are TRBV2 and TRBJ2-7; D is unresolved. Germline CDR1 and CDR2: SNHLY and FYNNEI. The CDR3 length is 15 residues. V lost 6 bases to trimming and J lost 1 base, with 16 bases between them. The CDR3 DNA reads as TGTGCCAGCAGCGGCCTCACAGCCTTATCCTACGAGCAGTACTTC. It yields the protein CASSGLTALSYEQYF. Full variable domain (missing parts from reference TRBV2 and TRBJ2-7): EPEVTQTPSHQVTQMGQEVILRCVPISNHLYFYWYRQILGQKVEFLVSFYNNEISEKSEIFDDQFSVERPDGSNFTLKIRSTKLEDSAMYFCASSGLTALSYEQYFGPGTRLTVT.

The V call is TRBV2, the J call TRBJ2-5, with TRBD1 identical over 9 bases. Germline V gene sequence: CDR1 SNHLY, CDR2 FYNNEI. V lost 4 bases and J lost 4; bases outside the gene matches: 4. This CDR3 has 14 residues. In DNA, the CDR3 is TGTGCCAGCAGTGCCGGGACAGGGAGAGAGACCCAGTACTTC. Translating it yields CASSAGTGRETQYF.

The chain is built from TRBV9 and TRBJ2-1; 8 positions match TRBD1. V dropped 4 bases and J dropped 6; count of bases not matched to a gene: 18. The CDR3 totals 18 residues. In germline, CDR1 is SGDLS, CDR2 YYNGEE. The CDR3 DNA follows: TGTGCCAGCAGCTACAGAAGGACAGGGATCCCCACACGCAATGAGCAGTTCTTC. It specifies CASSYRRTGIPTRNEQFF. Based on the CDR3 plus reference TRBV9 and TRBJ2-1, the full variable domain is DSGVTQTPKHLITATGQRVTLRCSPRSGDLSVYWYQQSLDQGLQFLIQYYNGEERAKGNILERFSAQQFPDLHSELNLSSLELGDSALYFCASSYRRTGIPTRNEQFFGPGTRLTVL.

CDR3 loop: CASSGTGNTIYF. Here the CDR3 DNA reads TGCGCCAGCAGTGGGACTGGAAACACCATATATTTT. The chain carries TRBV10-1 and TRBJ1-3, with D unresolved. There are 12 residues in the CDR3. Germline values: CDR1 WNHNN, CDR2 SYGVQD (reference sequence). Trimming took 4 bases from V and 2 from J, leaving 3 bases between them.

This chain connects TRBV5-4 to TRBJ2-2; 7 bases fit TRBD1. V was pared by 1 base and J by 7 bases, with 7 bases of the junction left unmatched. This CDR3 contains 15 residues. The germline V gene encodes CDR1 SGHNT and CDR2 YYREEE (reference sequence). CDR3 sequence (DNA): TGTGCCAGCAGCTTGATAGGGGGCGGAGACGGGGAGCTGTTTTTT. Its protein is CASSLIGGGDGELFF.

CDR3: CASSLVRVLGEETQYF. Written as DNA, the CDR3 is TGTGCCAGCAGCTTAGTCCGGGTATTAGGTGAAGAGACCCAGTACTTC. This chain uses TRBV11-1 with TRBJ2-5; D unclear. Germline V gives CDR1 SGHAT, CDR2 FQDESV (reference sequence). Trimming took off 1 base at V and 3 bases at J, with 15 bases between the two ends. The CDR3 has 16 amino acids.

The V gene is TRBV6-5, the J gene TRBJ2-1, with a possible D match to TRBD2 (6 bases). CDR1 and CDR2 (germline): MNHEY, SVGAGI. Trimming took 0 bases from V and 6 from J, leaving 12 bases between them. CDR3 length: 15 residues. CDR3 nucleotides: TGTGCCAGCAGTTACTCCGGGACGACTAGCAATGAGCAGTTCTTC. This codes for CASSYSGTTSNEQFF.

For this clone: The same CDR3 is also encoded by other DNA sequences in this sample. V is TRBV5-1 and J is TRBJ2-3, with D perhaps TRBD2 (5 bases). The CDR3 runs to 14 residues. Per the germline V gene, CDR1 is SGHRS and CDR2 is YFSETQ. V lost 0 bases to trimming and J lost 4 bases, with 9 bases between them. CDR3 DNA: TGCGCCAGCAGCTTGGCGGACTCCCCAGATACGCAGTATTTT. This translates into CASSLADSPDTQYF.

V usage is TRBV5-6 and J usage is TRBJ2-5; D unclear. CDR1 and CDR2 from the germline V gene are SGHDT and YYEEEE. The CDR3 runs to 15 residues. The V gene lost 0 bases and the J gene lost 5 bases, with 14 bases spanning the gap. The CDR3 reads CASSLVTRPDETQYF. CDR3 nucleotide sequence: TGTGCCAGCAGCTTGGTTACGCGGCCTGACGAGACCCAGTACTTC.

The chain recombines TRBV7-9 with TRBJ2-3, with 7 bases lining up with TRBD2. There are 15 residues in the CDR3. The ends lost 5 bases at V and 1 base at J; junction bases unmatched: 6. Germline loops: CDR1 SEHNR, CDR2 FQNEAQ (reference sequence). Here the CDR3 DNA reads TGTGCCAGCAGCCGGACGGGAGGCGGCACAGATACGCAGTATTTT. Protein sequence: CASSRTGGGTDTQYF.

This clone occurred once. The chain combines TRBV2 with TRBJ2-5, with no clear D. The CDR3 covers 14 residues. V was cut by 5 bases and J by 2 bases, with 12 bases left in between. CDR1 SNHLY and CDR2 FYNNEI come from the germline V gene. Here the CDR3 reads CASSPRLQQETQYF. The CDR3 bases are TGTGCCAGCAGTCCCCGTTTACAACAAGAGACCCAGTACTTC.

Worth noting for this clone: This sample also contains other DNA sequences that code for the same CDR3. The rearrangement uses TRBV5-1 and TRBJ2-1; 13 nucleotides agree with TRBD2. The germline gives CDR1 SGHRS, CDR2 YFSETQ. The CDR3 is made up of 15 amino acids. The V and J ends lost 4 bases and 4 bases, in that order; junction bases with no gene match: 2. The CDR3 DNA sequence: TGCGCCAGCAGCCGGACTAGCGGGAGTTACAATGAGCAGTTCTTC. It encodes CASSRTSGSYNEQFF.

The chain has TRBV5-5 and TRBJ2-7, with TRBD2 matching over 8 bases. The CDR3 covers 16 residues. The germline CDR1 and CDR2 sequences are SGHKS and YYEKEE (reference sequence). With 1 base clipped from V and 4 bases from J, the junction kept 10 bases outside the gene matches. The CDR3 sequence is CASSLSDTSGYYEQYF. The CDR3 DNA reads TGTGCCAGCAGCTTGTCGGATACTAGCGGATATTACGAGCAGTACTTC.

To note about this clone: Other nucleotide sequences in the sample specify the same CDR3. The V gene is TRBV6-5, the J gene TRBJ1-2; D gene uncertain. The V end lost 2 bases, the J end lost 2 bases, and 3 bases lay between the germline ends. This CDR3 is 12 amino acids long. Germline loops: CDR1 MNHEY, CDR2 SVGAGI. CDR3: CASSYANYGYTF. The CDR3 nucleotides are TGTGCCAGCAGTTACGCCAACTATGGCTACACCTTC.

The chain uses TRBV30 and TRBJ1-5; possible D gene TRBD1, 5 bases. CDR3 size: 13 residues. The germline V and J ends were trimmed by 6 bases and 4 bases, with 13 bases remaining between them. Germline CDR1 reads GTSNPN; CDR2 reads SVGIG (reference sequence). The CDR3 spells CACKGTANQPQHF. For the CDR3, the DNA is TGTGCCTGTAAAGGGACGGCAAATCAGCCCCAGCATTTT.

This chain uses TRBV5-4 with TRBJ2-3, with TRBD2 matching over 11 bases. Looked up from germline, CDR1 is SGHNT and CDR2 is YYREEE (reference sequence). CDR3 size: 17 residues. J was trimmed by 2 bases and V by 1 base; bases with no gene match: 6. The CDR3 nucleotides read TGTGCCAGCAGCTTGAGAATTAGCGGGGGGGCCACAGATACGCAGTATTTT. Translating it yields CASSLRISGGATDTQYF.

This clone was seen only once. The V call is TRBV28, the J call TRBJ2-3; D is undetermined. The germline V gene has CDR1 MDHEN and CDR2 SYDVKM. V was pared by 6 bases and J by 0 bases, with 7 bases between. This CDR3 has 13 amino acids. CDR3 DNA: TGTGCCAGCAGGCCTACTAGCACAGATACGCAGTATTTT. Its protein is CASRPTSTDTQYF.

This chain connects TRBV7-2 to TRBJ2-5; unclear D gene. The V end was cut by 0 bases, the J end by 4 bases, with 6 bases between. CDR1 SGHTA and CDR2 FQGNSA come from the germline V gene. This CDR3 has 13 amino acids. Written as DNA, the CDR3 is TGTGCCAGCAGCTTAGCGCTCCTAGAGACCCAGTACTTC. Protein product: CASSLALLETQYF.

As DNA, the CDR3 is TGTGCCAGCAAGGGCAGGAAGAGCTCCTACGAGCAGTACTTC. It specifies CASKGRKSSYEQYF. The V and J genes are TRBV2 and TRBJ2-7; no clear D gene. The CDR3 is made up of 14 amino acids. Trimming removed 7 bases from V and 0 bases from J, with 13 bases in between. Germline CDR1 and CDR2: SNHLY and FYNNEI.

The V and J genes are TRBV15 and TRBJ1-2; TRBD1 matches 8 bases. V gave up 0 bases and J gave up 8 bases; unmatched junction bases: 8. This CDR3 is 15 amino acids long. CDR1 LNHNV and CDR2 YYDKDF come from the germline V gene (reference sequence). The CDR3 bases are TGTGCCACCAGCAGAGATTGGACAGGGAGCGGCGGCTACACCTTC. Translation: CATSRDWTGSGGYTF.

The V call is TRBV28, the J call TRBJ2-7; D may be TRBD2 (6 bases). CDR3 length: 15 amino acids. V was trimmed by 2 bases and J by 2 bases, leaving 13 bases between them. The germline V gene encodes CDR1 MDHEN and CDR2 SYDVKM. CDR3 coding DNA: TGTGCCAGCAGTTTAGGTCTAGCGACCGCCTACGAGCAGTACTTC. Amino acid sequence: CASSLGLATAYEQYF.